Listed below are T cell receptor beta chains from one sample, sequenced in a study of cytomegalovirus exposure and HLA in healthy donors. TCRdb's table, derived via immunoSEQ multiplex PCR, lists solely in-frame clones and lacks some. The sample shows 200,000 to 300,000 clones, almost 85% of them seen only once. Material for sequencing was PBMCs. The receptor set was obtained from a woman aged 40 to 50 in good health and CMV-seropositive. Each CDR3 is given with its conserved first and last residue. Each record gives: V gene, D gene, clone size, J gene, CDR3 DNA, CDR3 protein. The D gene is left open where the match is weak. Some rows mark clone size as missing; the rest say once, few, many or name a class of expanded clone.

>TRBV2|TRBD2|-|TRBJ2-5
TGTGCCAGCTCTACTAGCGGCAACCAAGAGACCCAGTACTTC
CASSTSGNQETQYF
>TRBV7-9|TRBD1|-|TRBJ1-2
TGTGCCAGCAGCTTAGAGACAGGGATCTATGGCTACACCTTC
CASSLETGIYGYTF
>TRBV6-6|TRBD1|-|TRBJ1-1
TGTGCCAGCAGGAACACTGGGACAGGGAAAGGCACTGAAGCTTTCTTT
CASRNTGTGKGTEAFF
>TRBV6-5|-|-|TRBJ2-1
TGTGCCAGCAGTTATGATGACTCCTCTCTGAATGAGCAGTTCTTC
CASSYDDSSLNEQFF
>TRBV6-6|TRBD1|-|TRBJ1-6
TGTGCCAGCAGTGGACAGGCACTATCTAATTCACCCCTCCACTTT
CASSGQALSNSPLHF
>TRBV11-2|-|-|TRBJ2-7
TGTGCCAGCAGCCCCATCACTAGTAAATGGTACGAGCAGTACTTC
CASSPITSKWYEQYF
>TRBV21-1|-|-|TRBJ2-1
TGTGCCAGCAGGTCGGGAGAGTCCTACAATGAGCAGTTCTTC
CASRSGESYNEQFF
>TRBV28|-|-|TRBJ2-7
TGTGCCAGCGTGGGCGGGTTATCCTACGAGCAGTACTTC
CASVGGLSYEQYF
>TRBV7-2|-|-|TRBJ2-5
TGTGCCAGCAGCCCGAGGACTACCAGAAGGGAGACCCAGTACTTC
CASSPRTTRRETQYF
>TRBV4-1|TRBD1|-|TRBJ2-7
TGCGCCAGCAGCCAGGCCGGGACAGGGGTCTACGAGCAGTACTTC
CASSQAGTGVYEQYF
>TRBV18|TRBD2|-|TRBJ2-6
TGTGCCAGCTCACTAATAGCGGGAGGACCCTTACGCTCTGGGGCCAACGTCCTGACTTTC
CASSLIAGGPLRSGANVLTF
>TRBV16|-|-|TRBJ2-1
TGTGCCAGCAGCCCAAGTGGGACTTTGCCGCACAATGAGCAGTTCTTC
CASSPSGTLPHNEQFF
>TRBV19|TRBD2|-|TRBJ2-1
TGTGCCAGTCGGCTAGCGGGAGCTTACAATGAGCAGTTCTTC
CASRLAGAYNEQFF
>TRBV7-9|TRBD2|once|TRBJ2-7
TGTGCCAGCAGCGGCGGACTAGCGGGTTTAACCTACGAGCAGTACTTC
CASSGGLAGLTYEQYF
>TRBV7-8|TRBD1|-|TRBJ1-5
TGTGCCAGCAGCCCTAGACAGGGGATTAGCAATCAGCCCCAGCATTTT
CASSPRQGISNQPQHF
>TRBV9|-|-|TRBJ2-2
TGTGCCAGCAGGGTGGGGGAGGATACCGGGGAGCTGTTTTTT
CASRVGEDTGELFF
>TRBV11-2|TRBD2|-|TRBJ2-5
TGTGCCAGCAGCCCCCGACTAGCGGGTACCGGAGAGACCCAGTACTTC
CASSPRLAGTGETQYF
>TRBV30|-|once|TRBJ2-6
TGTGCCTGGACCCCTCAGCGTAACTCTGGGGCCAACGTCCTGACTTTC
CAWTPQRNSGANVLTF
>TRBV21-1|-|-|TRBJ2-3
TGTGCCAGGGGTAGGACTAGCGGGGACCCTAATACGCAGTATTTT
CARGRTSGDPNTQYF
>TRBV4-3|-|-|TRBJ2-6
TGCGCCAGCAGACCGGGGTTTGGGGCCAACGTCCTGACTTTC
CASRPGFGANVLTF
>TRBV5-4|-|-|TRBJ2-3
TGTGCCAGCAGCTTGTCAGGAAATACGCAGTATTTT
CASSLSGNTQYF
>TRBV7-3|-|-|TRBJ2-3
TGTGCCAGCAGCTTAATACGGGGGGCTAGCACAGATACGCAGTATTTT
CASSLIRGASTDTQYF
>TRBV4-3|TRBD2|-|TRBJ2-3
TGCGCCAGCAGCCAACTAGCGGGGATCACAGATACGCAGTATTTT
CASSQLAGITDTQYF
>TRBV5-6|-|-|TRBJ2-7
TGTGCCAGCAGCTTGACTAGAGGGTACGAGCAGTACTTC
CASSLTRGYEQYF
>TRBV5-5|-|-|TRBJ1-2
TGTGCCAGCAGCTTGGGCGGGACGGTCAACTATGGCTACACCTTC
CASSLGGTVNYGYTF
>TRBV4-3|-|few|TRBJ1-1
TGCGCCAGCAGCCACCGACAGAACACTGAAGCTTTCTTT
CASSHRQNTEAFF
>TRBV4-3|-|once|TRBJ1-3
TGCGCCAGCAGCCAATACACAGGGTCCGCCTCTGGAAACACCATATATTTT
CASSQYTGSASGNTIYF
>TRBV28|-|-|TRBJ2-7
TGTGCCAGCAGTTTACCTGGCAGCTCCTACGAGCAGTACTTC
CASSLPGSSYEQYF
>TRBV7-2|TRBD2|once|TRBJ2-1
TGTGCCAGCAGCTTTAGCGGGGGTGAGCAGTTCTTC
CASSFSGGEQFF
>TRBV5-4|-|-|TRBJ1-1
TGTGCCAGCAGCTTTGCAGGGCCCACTGAAGCTTTCTTT
CASSFAGPTEAFF
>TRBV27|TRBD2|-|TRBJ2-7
TGTGCCAGCAGTCTTACGGGACTAGCGAACTCCTACGAGCAGTACTTC
CASSLTGLANSYEQYF
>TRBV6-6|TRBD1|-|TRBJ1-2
TGTGCCAGCAGTTACCCTATATTGGACAGGAACTATGGCTACACCTTC
CASSYPILDRNYGYTF
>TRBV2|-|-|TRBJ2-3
TGTGCCAGCAACTATGGCACAGATACGCAGTATTTT
CASNYGTDTQYF
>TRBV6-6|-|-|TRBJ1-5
TGTGCCAGCAGCCGGGGATTAGCTCAGCCCCAGCATTTT
CASSRGLAQPQHF
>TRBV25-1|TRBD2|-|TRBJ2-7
TGTGCCAGCAGTACCGGGAGGGCCGTAGAGCAGTACTTC
CASSTGRAVEQYF
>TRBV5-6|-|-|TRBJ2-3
TGTGCCAGCAGCCACCTAAGCCGCGACACAGATACGCAGTATTTT
CASSHLSRDTDTQYF
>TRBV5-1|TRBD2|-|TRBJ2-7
TGCGCCAGTTCAATAGCGGGAAGCTACGAGCAGTACTTC
CASSIAGSYEQYF
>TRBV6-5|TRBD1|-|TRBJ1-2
TGTGCCAGCAGTGCCCGGACAGGGTACGGCTACACCTTC
CASSARTGYGYTF
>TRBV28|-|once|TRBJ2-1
TGTGCCAGCACAGGTTTTTCCTACAATGAGCAGTTCTTC
CASTGFSYNEQFF
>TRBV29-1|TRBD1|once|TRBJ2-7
TGCAGCGTCCGACAGGGAGCCTACGAGCAGTACTTC
CSVRQGAYEQYF
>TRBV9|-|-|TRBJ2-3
TGTGCCAGCAGCCGCGGTTTGACAGATACGCAGTATTTT
CASSRGLTDTQYF
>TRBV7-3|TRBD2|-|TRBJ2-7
TGTGCCAGCAGCCTTCTAGCGGGAGCCCCCTACGAGCAGTACTTC
CASSLLAGAPYEQYF
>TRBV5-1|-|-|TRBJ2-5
TGCGCCAGCAGCTTCCAGGGTCCCCCTTTAAAAGCGGGAGAGACCCAGTACTTC
CASSFQGPPLKAGETQYF
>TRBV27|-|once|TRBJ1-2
TGTGCCACCAAAGACAGGCGAGCCTATGGCTACACCTTC
CATKDRRAYGYTF
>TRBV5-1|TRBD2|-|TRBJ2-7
TGCGCCAGCCAGCTGACTAGCGGGAGTTACGAGCAGTACTTC
CASQLTSGSYEQYF
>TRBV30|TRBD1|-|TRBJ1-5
TGTGCCTGGAGCGGACAGGGCAATCAGCCCCAGCATTTT
CAWSGQGNQPQHF
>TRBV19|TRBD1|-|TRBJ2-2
TGTGCCAGTAGTCACAGGGGAGTTTATACCGGGGAGCTGTTTTTT
CASSHRGVYTGELFF
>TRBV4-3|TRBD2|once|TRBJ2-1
TGCGCCAGCAGCCAAGATCCCCCTAGGGGACTAGCGGGTTACAATGAGCAGTTCTTC
CASSQDPPRGLAGYNEQFF
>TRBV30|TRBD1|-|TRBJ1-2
TGTGCCTGGCAATCCGGGACAGGGGGGTATGGCTACACCTTC
CAWQSGTGGYGYTF
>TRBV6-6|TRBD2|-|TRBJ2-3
TGTGCCAGCAGTCCCCCGGGACTAGCGGGATCAGATACGCAGTATTTT
CASSPPGLAGSDTQYF
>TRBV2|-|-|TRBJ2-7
TGTGCCAGCAGGGCCTTTGGGACAACTTACGAGCAGTACTTC
CASRAFGTTYEQYF
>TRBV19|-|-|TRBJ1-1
TGTGCCAGTAGCCCCACAGCGAACACTGAAGCTTTCTTT
CASSPTANTEAFF
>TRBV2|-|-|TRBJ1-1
TGTGCCAGCAGGTTCGAGGCAGGGCAGAACACTGAAGCTTTCTTT
CASRFEAGQNTEAFF
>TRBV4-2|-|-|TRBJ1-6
TGTGCCAGCAGCCAAGAGCGGGGCGGGGGAGGTTCACCCCTCCACTTT
CASSQERGGGGSPLHF
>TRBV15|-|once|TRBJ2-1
TGTGCCACCAGCAGAGGGCACAATGAGCAGTTCTTC
CATSRGHNEQFF
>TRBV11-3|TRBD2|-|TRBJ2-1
TGTGCCAGCAGCTTAAGGGCCTCGGGAGGGCCTGATAATGAGCAGTTCTTC
CASSLRASGGPDNEQFF
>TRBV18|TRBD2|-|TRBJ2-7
TGTGCCAGCTCACCCGGACTAGCGGGCGAGCAGTACTTC
CASSPGLAGEQYF
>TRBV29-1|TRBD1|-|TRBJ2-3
TGCAGCGTTGTTCCCTACAGGGGGCGCGGGTCTAGCACAGATACGCAGTATTTT
CSVVPYRGRGSSTDTQYF